These T cell receptor beta chains were read from a single sample in a study of early T cells in non-severe SARS-CoV-2 infection. TCRdb re-called the 5' RACE reads with MiXCR, one entry per CDR3 protein. The data show tens of thousands of distinct CDR3 sequences, with around 12% seen just once and 6.5% held by the top ten. Sequencing was carried out using whole blood. The source is an adult who was a healthcare worker with PCR-confirmed SARS-CoV-2 infection or an uninfected control (not recorded which). The CDR3 runs from the conserved cysteine through the conserved F or W.

TRBV27	TRBJ2-2	CASSRQGHGELFF
TRBV20-1	TRBJ2-3	CSVGTLWTDTQYF
TRBV2	TRBJ2-1	CARTLRRGYNEQFF
TRBV6-1	TRBJ1-5	CASSEGGWEINQPQHF
TRBV7-6	TRBJ2-5	CASSPMERDAETQYF
TRBV12-3/TRBV12-4	TRBJ2-3	CASSLDLGTDTQYF
TRBV18	TRBJ2-7	CASRPGGRIGHEQYF
TRBV2	TRBJ2-7	CASSALAGLRYEQYF
TRBV29-1	TRBJ1-2	CSVKPGTEYGYTF
TRBV7-2	TRBJ2-1	CASRTSGTSSYSEQFF
TRBV15	TRBJ2-7	CATSRPTSGRSYEQYF
TRBV5-1	TRBJ2-7	CASSTGQGSYEQYF
TRBV4-3	TRBJ1-1	CASSQSLPESEAFF
TRBV20-1	TRBJ1-2	CSAQAGGLNYGYTF
TRBV29-1	TRBJ2-5	CSGTWMVETQYF
TRBV18	TRBJ2-3	CASLQGLSTDTQYF
TRBV4-2	TRBJ2-7	CASSHSTSGSYEQYF
TRBV2	TRBJ2-1	CASSQSGRGYNEQFF
TRBV29-1	TRBJ1-1	CSVGSGNTEAFF
TRBV2	TRBJ1-2	CASSPQGIGGYTF
TRBV7-2	TRBJ2-1	CASSPRLVPNEQFF
TRBV7-9	TRBJ2-7	CASSLQQGFHEQYF
TRBV5-1	TRBJ1-2	CASSLGEGLNYGYTF
TRBV3-1	TRBJ2-7	CASSLPSNGFYEQYF